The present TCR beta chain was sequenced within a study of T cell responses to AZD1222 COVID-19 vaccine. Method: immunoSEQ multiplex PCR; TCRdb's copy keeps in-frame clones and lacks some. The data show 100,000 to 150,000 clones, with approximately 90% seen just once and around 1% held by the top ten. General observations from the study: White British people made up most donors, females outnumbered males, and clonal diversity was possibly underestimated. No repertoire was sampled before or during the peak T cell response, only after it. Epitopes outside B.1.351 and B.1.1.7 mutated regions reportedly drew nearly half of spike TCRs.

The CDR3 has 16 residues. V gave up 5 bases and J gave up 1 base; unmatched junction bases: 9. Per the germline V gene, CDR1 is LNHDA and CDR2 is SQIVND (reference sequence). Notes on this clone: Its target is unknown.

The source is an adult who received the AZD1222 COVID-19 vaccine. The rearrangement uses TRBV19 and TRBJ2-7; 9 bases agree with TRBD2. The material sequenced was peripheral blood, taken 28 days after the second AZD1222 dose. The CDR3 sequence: CASSVNSGSWSYEQYF. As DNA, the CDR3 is TGTGCCAGTAGTGTAAATAGCGGGAGTTGGTCCTACGAGCAGTACTTC.